Each of the 21 T cell receptor beta chains below was sequenced from the same sample in a study of cytotoxic CD8 clonotypes in ibrutinib-treated CLL. Some clones are missing from TCRdb's copy, which holds only in-frame ones; the method was immunoSEQ multiplex PCR. The repertoire includes under 300,000 clones, about 72% of them detected once, and about 5.3% sits in the top ten. Here the sequenced sample was PBMCs, taken at disease progression, from a patient treated with ibrutinib. These receptors were obtained from a human donor with chronic lymphocytic leukemia.

This sequence joins TRBV6-5 and TRBJ2-7, with D unclear. Germline V gene sequence: CDR1 MNHEY, CDR2 SVGAGI. CDR3 length: 13 amino acids. V lost 6 bases, J lost 4 bases, and 13 bases lay in between. The CDR3 DNA reads as TGTGCCAGCAGACCCGGACGGTTATACGAGCAGTACTTC. Amino acids: CASRPGRLYEQYF.

The gene calls are TRBV29-1 and TRBJ1-1; D unresolved. The germline gives CDR1 SQVTM, CDR2 ANQGSEA. V shed 2 bases and J shed 3 bases, with 10 bases lying between them. This CDR3 comprises 13 residues. In DNA, the CDR3 is TGCAGCGTTGAAATGTTGGGCGACACTGAAGCTTTCTTT. This codes for CSVEMLGDTEAFF.

The chain is built from TRBV5-1 and TRBJ2-5; D might be TRBD1 (6 bases). V was cut by 5 bases and J by 5 bases, with 16 bases left in between. Per germline, CDR1 SGHRS and CDR2 YFSETQ. This CDR3 is 14 amino acids long. CDR3 loop: CASRVQGGRETQYF. Here the CDR3 DNA reads TGCGCCAGCAGAGTACAGGGTGGGCGGGAGACCCAGTACTTC.

This chain joins TRBV5-1 and TRBJ2-3, with no clear D. Looked up from germline, CDR1 is SGHRS and CDR2 is YFSETQ. This CDR3 region has 13 residues. V lost 5 bases to trimming and J lost 4 bases, with 11 bases between them. CDR3 sequence (DNA): TGCGCCAGCAGTGGGCACAGAGCAGATACGCAGTATTTT. Its translation is CASSGHRADTQYF.

The chain combines TRBV6-5 with TRBJ1-2; D is ambiguous. V lost 2 bases and J 5 bases, leaving 9 bases between the germline ends. This CDR3 is built from 13 residues. CDR1 is MNHEY and CDR2 is SVGAGI in the germline V gene. The CDR3 protein is CASSYRTEYGYTF. The CDR3 DNA reads TGTGCCAGCAGTTACCGAACAGAGTATGGCTACACCTTC.

The chain joins TRBV10-1 to TRBJ2-7; D is ambiguous. V gave up 0 bases and J gave up 3 bases, with 12 bases separating them. The CDR3 totals 15 residues. The V gene's germline CDR1 is WNHNN and CDR2 SYGVQD (reference sequence). The CDR3, as DNA: TGCGCCAGCAGTGAGTCGTTGAGTCTGGGCTACGAGCAGTACTTC. Translating it yields CASSESLSLGYEQYF.

The chain links TRBV7-2 to TRBJ1-2; a possible D gene is TRBD1 (5 bases). Germline assignment: CDR1 SGHTA and CDR2 FQGNSA. CDR3 length: 15 amino acids. With 5 bases removed from V and 5 bases from J, the gap between germline ends came to 18 bases. CDR3 bases: TGTGCCAGCAGCCTACCCTCCAGGGCCCTTTATGGCTACACCTTC. Translating gives CASSLPSRALYGYTF.

The chain combines TRBV6-5 with TRBJ2-2, with D possibly matching TRBD2 (6 bases). The CDR3 sequence is 13 residues long. Germline CDR1 and CDR2: MNHEY and SVGAGI. V was pared by 2 bases and J by 6 bases, with 7 bases between. The CDR3 DNA sequence: TGTGCCAGCAGTTACGGGAGGCCCGGGGAGCTGTTTTTT. This sequence encodes CASSYGRPGELFF.

This clone was detected a few times. This chain joins TRBV5-1 and TRBJ2-5; maybe TRBD2 (6 bases). V was cut by 2 bases and J by 1 base, with 15 bases left in between. The CDR3 consists of 16 residues. The V gene's germline CDR1 is SGHRS and CDR2 YFSETQ. CDR3 coding DNA: TGCGCCAGCAGCTTAGTCAGCGGGCGAGCCCAAGAGACCCAGTACTTC. As protein: CASSLVSGRAQETQYF.

This clone was counted only a few times. The J gene is TRBJ1-1, the V gene TRBV5-1; weak D call: TRBD1 (5 bases). Germline loops: CDR1 SGHRS, CDR2 YFSETQ. V dropped 3 bases and J dropped 0 bases, with 12 bases sitting between them. The CDR3 consists of 15 residues. Here the CDR3 reads CASSSREAMNTEAFF. Written as DNA, the CDR3 is TGCGCCAGCAGCTCCAGGGAGGCCATGAACACTGAAGCTTTCTTT.

This clone was found a few times. Other DNA sequences in this sample translate to the same CDR3. The chain couples TRBV27 to TRBJ2-7; a possible D gene is TRBD1 (5 bases). Germline lookup yields CDR1 MNHEY and CDR2 SMNVEV (reference sequence). The CDR3 has 14 amino acids. V was clipped by 2 bases and J by 0 bases, with 8 bases between them. CDR3 in amino acids: CASSLRQGSYEQYF. The CDR3 coding sequence is TGTGCCAGCAGTTTAAGGCAGGGCTCCTACGAGCAGTACTTC.

The sample holds one count of this clone. Different DNA sequences within this sample yield the same CDR3. The rearrangement links TRBV28 to TRBJ2-2; the match to TRBD2 covers 14 bases. The length of the CDR3 is 17 residues. CDR1 MDHEN and CDR2 SYDVKM come from the germline V gene. Trimming at V came to 6 bases and at J to 3 bases, leaving 6 bases not matched to a gene. The CDR3 coding sequence is TGTGCCAGCAGCGGGACTAGCGGGAGATATCACACCGGGGAGCTGTTTTTT. Protein product: CASSGTSGRYHTGELFF. The full variable domain, completed using reference TRBV28 and TRBJ2-2, is DVKVTQSSRYLVKRTGEKVFLECVQDMDHENMFWYRQDPGLGLRLIYFSYDVKMKEKGDIPEGYSVSREKKERFSLILESASTNQTSMYLCASSGTSGRYHTGELFFGEGSRLTVL.

V and J are TRBV15 and TRBJ1-6, with unresolved D. Per germline, CDR1 LNHNV and CDR2 YYDKDF (reference sequence). The length of the CDR3 is 15 residues. Trimming left V 0 bases short and J 9 bases short, with 12 bases between. CDR3 nucleotide sequence: TGTGCCACCAGCAGAGATCCGGGAAAGGGTTCACCCCTCCACTTT. It encodes CATSRDPGKGSPLHF. The variable domain in full, with the rest retrieved from reference TRBV15 and TRBJ1-6, is DAMVIQNPRYQVTQFGKPVTLSCSQTLNHNVMYWYQQKSSQAPKLLFHYYDKDFNNEADTPDNFQSRRPNTSFCFLDIRSPGLGDTAMYLCATSRDPGKGSPLHFGNGTRLTVT.

The chain is built from TRBV7-3 and TRBJ1-1, with 7 bases aligning to TRBD1. The V segment lost 5 bases and the J segment 4 bases; nucleotides outside the gene matches: 7. Germline-derived CDR1 and CDR2 are SGHTA and FQGTGA. This CDR3 comprises 14 residues. The CDR3 here is CASSKQGFGTEAFF. CDR3 sequence (DNA): TGTGCCAGCAGCAAACAGGGGTTCGGCACTGAAGCTTTCTTT.

In its sample, this clone was seen a few times. The chain is built from TRBV15 and TRBJ1-2; D unresolved. The CDR3 consists of 15 residues. Looked up from germline, CDR1 is LNHNV and CDR2 is YYDKDF (reference sequence). V was shortened by 0 bases and J by 7 bases, with 15 bases between the two germline ends. The CDR3 region has the DNA TGTGCCACCAGCAGAGATCCGGGATCACGGGGTGGCTACACCTTC. Its protein product is CATSRDPGSRGGYTF.

This clone came up a few times. The chain recombines TRBV6-1 with TRBJ1-5; 8 bases map to TRBD1. CDR3 length: 13 residues. The J segment lost 9 bases and the V segment lost 8 bases, leaving 9 bases of the junction unmatched. Germline lookup yields CDR1 MNHNS and CDR2 SASEGT. CDR3 region: CASRTGPRGPQHF. The DNA for the CDR3 is TGTGCCAGCCGGACAGGGCCAAGAGGGCCCCAGCATTTT.

This chain links TRBV29-1 with TRBJ2-7; D is possibly TRBD1 (5 bases). The CDR3 is made up of 13 amino acids. Germline lookup yields CDR1 SQVTM and CDR2 ANQGSEA. The V gene lost 2 bases and the J gene lost 6 bases, with 14 bases spanning the gap. The CDR3 is CSVESRVPGEQYF. CDR3 nucleotides: TGCAGCGTTGAAAGCAGGGTCCCGGGCGAGCAGTACTTC.

The chain uses TRBV4-1 and TRBJ1-1, with D perhaps matching TRBD1 (5 bases). Germline CDR1 reads MGHRA; CDR2 reads YSYEKL. The V gene lost 4 bases and the J gene lost 7 bases, with 13 bases spanning the gap. The CDR3 extends over 13 amino acids. The CDR3 is CASSLSQGLEAFF. The CDR3 coding sequence is TGCGCCAGCAGCCTATCCCAGGGTCTTGAAGCTTTCTTT.

V gene TRBV9 combines with J gene TRBJ2-7; either TRBD1 or TRBD2 may supply D (5 bases each). This CDR3 has 14 residues. The V gene lost 1 base and the J gene lost 2 bases, with 10 bases spanning the gap. The germline gives CDR1 SGDLS, CDR2 YYNGEE. The CDR3 nucleotides are TGTGCCAGCAGCGTACGGGACGGGACCTACGAGCAGTACTTC. Translated: CASSVRDGTYEQYF.

This clone has just one count. The chain combines TRBV7-9 with TRBJ2-2; perhaps D is TRBD1 or TRBD2 (5 bases each). CDR1 is SEHNR, CDR2 FQNEAQ, per germline (reference sequence). The CDR3 consists of 16 residues. V was cut by 2 bases and J by 5 bases, with 15 bases left in between. CDR3 bases: TGTGCCAGCAGCTTACCCAGACAGAGAGGGACCGGGGAGCTGTTTTTT. This codes for CASSLPRQRGTGELFF. Using reference TRBV7-9 and TRBJ2-2 for the parts outside the CDR3, the full variable domain is DTGVSQNPRHKITKRGQNVTFRCDPISEHNRLYWYRQTLGQGPEFLTYFQNEAQLEKSRLLSDRFSAERPKGSFSTLEIQRTEQGDSAMYLCASSLPRQRGTGELFFGEGSRLTVL.

The V and J genes are TRBV9 and TRBJ2-1; no clear D gene. The germline V gene has CDR1 SGDLS and CDR2 YYNGEE. CDR3 length: 11 residues. Deletions cut 4 bases from V and 12 bases from J, with 11 bases between. CDR3 coding DNA: TGTGCCAGCAGCCCTGATGTTACGCAGTTCTTC. It translates to CASSPDVTQFF.